The 3 T cell receptor beta chains given below trace back to one sample, sequenced in a study of metastatic and nonmetastatic thyroid tumors. Treatment of any kind had been given to no patient before thyroid surgery. MiXCR reprocessed the PCR reads for TCRdb. The profile shows about 30,000 clones, 35% to 40% of them singletons. Sequenced: tumor tissue. These receptors all stem from a female donor with papillary thyroid cancer or a benign thyroid nodule (not recorded which). Some clones in this sample may be carry-over from other donors' samples.

The chain uses TRBV30 and TRBJ2-2; D remains ambiguous. Germline assignment: CDR1 GTSNPN and CDR2 SVGIG (reference sequence). V was clipped by 1 base and J by 0 bases, with 9 bases between them. This CDR3 has 15 residues. CDR3 sequence: CAWSGLYANTGELFF. For the CDR3, the DNA is TGTGCCTGGAGTGGACTGTACGCGAACACCGGGGAGCTGTTTTTT.

This clone has at least ten counts. The CDR3 loop reads CASSRPPMNTGELFF. The CDR3 DNA reads as TGTGCCAGCAGCCGCCCCCCCATGAACACCGGGGAGCTGTTTTTT. The V gene is TRBV12-3 or TRBV12-4, the J gene TRBJ2-2, with unresolved D. V was pared by 6 bases and J by 1 base, with 12 bases between. CDR3 length equals 15 residues.

This clone was seen more than once but under ten times. The rearrangement joins TRBV12-3 or TRBV12-4 to TRBJ2-3; TRBD2 agrees at 10 bases. The CDR3 runs to 16 residues. The V gene end was trimmed by 5 bases and the J gene end by 4 bases; junction bases not matched to a gene: 9. The CDR3 nucleotides read TGTGCCAGCAGTAAACTGTTAGCGGGGGGCGCAGATACGCAGTATTTT. Its translation is CASSKLLAGGADTQYF.